Sequencing of this TCR beta chain was carried out in a study of PD-1 blockade in classical Hodgkin lymphoma. General study findings and limits: Baseline diversity resembling that of newly diagnosed patients was seen in complete responders.

A word on this clone: Its target is unknown.

TCRdb's table, derived via immunoSEQ multiplex PCR, lists solely in-frame clones and lacks some. The data hold about 6,400 clones, with 78% observed a single time. Trimming took 5 bases from V and 6 from J; bases not matched to a gene: 5. This CDR3 is built from 14 residues. Germline V gene sequence: CDR1 LNHDA, CDR2 SQIVND (reference sequence). Brentuximab vedotin exposure varied among the patients, all of whom had relapsed after autologous stem cell transplantation. Isolation of CD4+ T cells from thawed PBMCs was performed by magnetic negative selection. The receptor's source is a human donor with classical Hodgkin lymphoma. This chain uses TRBV19 with TRBJ2-3, with 10 bases that match TRBD1. Sequenced material: CD4+ T cells from blood, taken at baseline. The DNA of the CDR3 is TGTGCCAGTAGTTCGGGACAGGGGTGGGATACGCAGTATTTT. Translated: CASSSGQGWDTQYF.